This T cell receptor beta chain was sequenced in a study of T cells in pancreatic ductal adenocarcinoma. V was clipped by 8 bases and J by 5 bases; unmatched bases: 11. The CDR3 extends over 15 amino acids. Looked up from germline, CDR1 is LNHDA and CDR2 is SQIVND (reference sequence). Surgery without prior neoadjuvant therapy was the treatment of the selected pancreatic ductal adenocarcinoma patients. Clones were sequenced by immunoSEQ multiplex PCR, and TCRdb holds only the in-frame ones, with some missing. There are over 85,000 clones in the sample; over 90% occur only once, and less than 4% lies in the top ten.

J is TRBJ2-2 and V is TRBV19, with 7 positions matching TRBD2. The sequenced sample consisted of PBMCs. The TCR comes from a human donor with pancreatic ductal adenocarcinoma. The chain's CDR3 is CASREEGRRTGELFF. The CDR3 coding sequence is TGTGCCAGTCGGGAGGAGGGCCGGAGGACCGGGGAGCTGTTTTTT.